One TCR beta chain is described in this entry. In the authors' methods: Reference gene primer amplification yielded estimated nucleated cell counts. Libraries were prepared by immunoSEQ multiplex PCR; TCRdb keeps only in-frame clonotypes and omits some of them. V and J calls and clone size come straight from that table; D and trimming were deduced from the DNA. The repertoire includes 250,000 to 350,000 clones, roughly 90% of them detected once, and roughly 12% sits in the top ten. This entry comes from a study of blood T cell repertoires in COVID-19. Germline trimming cut 2 bases from V and 1 base from J; bases unmatched to any gene: 12. Germline V lookup: CDR1 SGHDT, CDR2 YYEEEE. The CDR3 has 18 residues.

The chain is built from TRBV5-6 and TRBJ2-3; TRBD2 aligns across 8 bases. This clonotype was sampled from a woman aged 25 to 39 with COVID-19, enrolled during active disease. The sample was peripheral blood. The chain's CDR3 is CASSFSAGARRGTDTQYF. The DNA of the CDR3 is TGTGCCAGCAGCTTCTCAGCGGGAGCCAGGCGGGGCACAGATACGCAGTATTTT.